This T cell receptor (beta chain) was profiled in a study of regulatory and conventional T cells in RAG deficiency. Concerning this clone itself: Its antigen is not identified.

Whole-study findings and limits: Omenn syndrome and CID/AS patients had roughly 100-fold fewer unique Treg TCR beta sequences, versus 8 to 10-fold elsewhere. Patient subsets had shorter CDR3s; Omenn Treg-Tconv overlap exceeded 75%.

TCRdb's copy holds only in-frame clones and misses some; the assay was immunoSEQ multiplex PCR. The table shows tens of thousands of clones, with approximately 90% occurring only once. Germline V CDR1 and CDR2: SGHNT, YENEEA. The CDR3 covers 17 residues. V shed 5 bases and J 0 bases; nucleotides not matched to a gene: 11. These same data were also listed under a study on regulatory T cells. That work states: Primers: 52 TRBV forward and 13 TRBJ reverse.

The sequenced sample consisted of CD8+ T cells sorted from blood. The origin of this receptor is a human donor in good health. The chain recombines TRBV11-3 with TRBJ2-7; 9 nucleotides align to TRBD2. CDR3 nucleotide sequence: TGTGCCAGCAGCCCCCGGTTCGGTAGCGGGAGCTCCTACGAGCAGTACTTC. This sequence encodes CASSPRFGSGSSYEQYF.